A selection of T cell receptor beta chains follows, all from one sample in a study of cytomegalovirus exposure and HLA in healthy donors. Data came from immunoSEQ multiplex PCR; TCRdb stores just in-frame clones and leaves some out. This sample has more than 85,000 clones, with more than 70% found just once. The material sequenced was PBMCs. These receptors were obtained from a female donor in good health and CMV-seronegative. Both conserved end residues are part of each CDR3. A D gene is named only where the DNA matches it firmly. Clone sizes are given selectively: once, few, many, or a class where the clone is expanded.

cdr3_length	clone_size	v_call	d_call	j_call	cdr3_nt	cdr3_aa
15	.	TRBV7-2	TRBD2	TRBJ2-1	TGTGCCAGCAGCTTAGGGGGACTAGCGGACAATGAGCAGTTCTTC	CASSLGGLADNEQFF
16	.	TRBV2	TRBD2	TRBJ2-7	TGTGCCAGCAGTTACCCGGGACTAGCGGGAATAGGGGCGCAGTACTTC	CASSYPGLAGIGAQYF
16	.	TRBV27	TRBD1	TRBJ2-1	TGTGCCAGCAGTCCCTGGGGAACAGGGGCCTACAATGAGCAGTTCTTC	CASSPWGTGAYNEQFF
14	.	TRBV6-5	.	TRBJ1-1	TGTGCCAGCAGTAACACAGGCGATAACACTGAAGCTTTCTTT	CASSNTGDNTEAFF
16	once	TRBV21-1	.	TRBJ1-2	TGTGCCAGCAGCAAAGGACAGGGAGGTGGGAACTATGGCTACACCTTC	CASSKGQGGGNYGYTF
15	.	TRBV7-2	.	TRBJ1-3	TGTGCCAGCAGCTTAAATCAGATCTCTGGAAACACCATATATTTT	CASSLNQISGNTIYF
14	.	TRBV11-2	TRBD1	TRBJ2-7	TGTGCCAGCAGCTTGGGGACAGGGTTGAGGGAGCAGTACTTC	CASSLGTGLREQYF
13	few	TRBV7-7	.	TRBJ1-1	TGTGCCAGCAGCTTACGACACGGGGCTGAAGCTTTCTTT	CASSLRHGAEAFF
13	.	TRBV4-1	TRBD1	TRBJ1-1	TGCGCCAGCAGACAGGGGGCGGACACTGAAGCTTTCTTT	CASRQGADTEAFF
17	once	TRBV21-1	.	TRBJ1-3	TGTGCCAGCAGCAAAGAGAAGACTGGTAGCTCTGGAAACACCATATATTTT	CASSKEKTGSSGNTIYF
15	once	TRBV9	TRBD1	TRBJ2-7	TGTGCCAGCAGTGAGGTGGGGACAGGCCTGGACGAGCAGTACTTC	CASSEVGTGLDEQYF
16	.	TRBV5-1	.	TRBJ2-7	TGCGCCAGCAGCCGCCGGACACCTTATCGCTCCTACGAGCAGTACTTC	CASSRRTPYRSYEQYF
14	.	TRBV7-8	.	TRBJ2-7	TGTGCCAGCAGCTTGGGCAGGGAAGTGTACGAGCAGTACTTC	CASSLGREVYEQYF
15	few	TRBV4-2	TRBD2	TRBJ2-7	TGTGCCAGCAGCCAAGGACTAGCGGGGGTCTACGAGCAGTACTTC	CASSQGLAGVYEQYF
15	.	TRBV4-1	.	TRBJ1-6	TGCGCCAGCAGCGACGGGGGGCGGAAGAATTCACCCCTCCACTTT	CASSDGGRKNSPLHF
14	once	TRBV6-1	.	TRBJ2-1	TGTGCCAGCAGTTATGAACGAGGAGTCAATGAGCAGTTCTTC	CASSYERGVNEQFF
14	.	TRBV5-1	.	TRBJ2-7	TGCGCCAGCAGCTTGGGGACTCCGGCCTACGAGCAGTACTTC	CASSLGTPAYEQYF
16	once	TRBV25-1	TRBD1	TRBJ2-7	TGTGCCAGCAGTGAAGGGACAGGGGGGGTCTCCTACGAGCAGTACTTC	CASSEGTGGVSYEQYF
14	.	TRBV7-2	TRBD1	TRBJ2-5	TGTGCCAGCAGCTTGGGGACAGGCTTTGGTGAGCAGTACTTC	CASSLGTGFGEQYF
14	few	TRBV7-3	.	TRBJ2-3	TGTGCCAGCAGCTTACTTTCTACCTCAGATACGCAGTATTTT	CASSLLSTSDTQYF
14	.	TRBV9	.	TRBJ1-1	TGTGCCAGCAGCGTAGAAGGCAGAGGTACTGAAGCTTTCTTT	CASSVEGRGTEAFF
14	.	TRBV19	.	TRBJ2-5	TGTGCCAGTAGTATAGGAGGAATCCAAGAGACCCAGTACTTC	CASSIGGIQETQYF
16	.	TRBV4-1	TRBD1	TRBJ1-4	TGCGCCAGCAGCTACGACTCCGGGACAGGGGAGGAAAAACTGTTTTTT	CASSYDSGTGEEKLFF